This TCR beta chain was sequenced in a study of T cell responses to AZD1222 COVID-19 vaccine. CDR1 and CDR2 from the germline V gene are SGHKS and YYEKEE (reference sequence). Trimming cost V 2 bases and J 5 bases, with 4 bases left between them. The length of the CDR3 is 11 residues. The analysis combined second doses at about 4 or about 12 weeks. As to this clone: Its specificity is unknown. A read error may explain this, as a much larger clone is one base away. The sample has other DNA sequences that encode this CDR3 too.

Study-wide results and caveats: Nearly half of spike-specific TCRs reportedly target unmutated variant regions.

Assay: immunoSEQ multiplex PCR; the TCRdb copy retains only in-frame clones and omits some. The table has more than 100,000 clones, more than 85% seen once. This TCR was recovered from an adult who received the AZD1222 COVID-19 vaccine. The chain employs TRBV5-5 and TRBJ1-2; D is unclear. The specimen was peripheral blood, collected 28 days after the second AZD1222 dose. DNA of the CDR3: TGTGCCAGCAGCTTCCTTTATGGCTACACCTTC. Translation gives CASSFLYGYTF.